The T cell receptor (beta chain) under discussion was sequenced for a study of cytomegalovirus exposure and HLA in healthy donors. Study findings and constraints: TCR beta V- and J-gene trimming was later associated with a missense DCLRE1C variant.

In the case of this clone: The antigen remains undetermined.

The CDR3 contains 13 residues. From germline, CDR1 is LNHDA and CDR2 SQIVND (reference sequence). Between the trimmed V and J ends, which lost 8 bases and 1 base, there was a span of 9 bases. Both 60 Vbeta primers and 13 Jbeta primers went into the PCR. Clones were sequenced by immunoSEQ multiplex PCR, and TCRdb holds only the in-frame ones, with some missing. The data show some 140,000 clones, around 77% seen once. The source of this sequence is a man younger than 40 in good health and CMV-seronegative. This chain links TRBV19 with TRBJ1-5; D might be TRBD1 (5 bases). Material for sequencing was PBMCs. CDR3 in amino acids: CASGAGSNQPQHF. The CDR3 nucleotides read TGTGCCAGTGGGGCGGGGAGCAATCAGCCCCAGCATTTT.